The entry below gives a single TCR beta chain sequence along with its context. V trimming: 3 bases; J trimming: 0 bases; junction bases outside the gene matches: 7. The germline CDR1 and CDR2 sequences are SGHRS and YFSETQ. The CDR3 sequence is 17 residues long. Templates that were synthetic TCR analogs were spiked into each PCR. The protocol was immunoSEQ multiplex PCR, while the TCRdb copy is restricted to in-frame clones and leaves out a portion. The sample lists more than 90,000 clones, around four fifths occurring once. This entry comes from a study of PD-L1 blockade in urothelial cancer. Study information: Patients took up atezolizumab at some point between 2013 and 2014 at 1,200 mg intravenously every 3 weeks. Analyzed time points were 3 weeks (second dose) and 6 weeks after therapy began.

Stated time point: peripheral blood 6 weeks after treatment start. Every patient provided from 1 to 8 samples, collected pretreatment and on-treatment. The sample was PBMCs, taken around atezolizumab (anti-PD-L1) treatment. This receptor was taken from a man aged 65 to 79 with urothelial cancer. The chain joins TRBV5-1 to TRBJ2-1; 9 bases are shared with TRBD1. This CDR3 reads CASSSHMTGGSYNEQFF. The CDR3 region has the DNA TGCGCCAGCAGCTCACACATGACAGGGGGCTCCTACAATGAGCAGTTCTTC.